This T cell receptor beta chain was recorded in a study of T-cell memory formation after mild COVID-19. Amplification by 5'RACE using constant-segment primers produced TCR alpha and TCR beta cDNA libraries that carried sample barcodes and UMIs. In TCRdb, the 5' RACE reads were re-called with MiXCR into one record per CDR3 protein. The table lists 150,000 to 200,000 distinct CDR3 sequences, roughly 30% of them singletons. Per germline, CDR1 SGHNT and CDR2 YYREEE (reference sequence). CDR3 length: 15 residues. The ends lost 4 bases at V and 3 bases at J; junction bases unmatched: 6. Sequenced sample: PBMCs or a T cell subset sorted from them (not recorded which). This clonotype was obtained from an adult woman who had mild COVID-19 (a few samples of this study predate the infection). Cell type and time point are not known. This chain joins TRBV5-4 and TRBJ2-2; 7 bases are shared with TRBD2. CDR3 sequence reads: CASSTPGRDTGELFF. CDR3 sequence (DNA): TGTGCCAGCAGCACTCCAGGGAGGGACACCGGGGAGCTGTTTTTT.